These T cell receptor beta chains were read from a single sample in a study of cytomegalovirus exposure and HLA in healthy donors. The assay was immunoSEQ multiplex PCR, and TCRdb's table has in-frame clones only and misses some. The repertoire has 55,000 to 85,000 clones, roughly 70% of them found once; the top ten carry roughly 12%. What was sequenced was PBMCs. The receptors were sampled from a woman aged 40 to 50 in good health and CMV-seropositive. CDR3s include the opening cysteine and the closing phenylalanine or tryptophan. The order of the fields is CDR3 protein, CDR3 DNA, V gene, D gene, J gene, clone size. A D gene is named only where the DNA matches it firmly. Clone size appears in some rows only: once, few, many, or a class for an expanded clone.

CDR3aa: CASSPTYSAPYEQYF
CDR3nt: TGTGCCAGCAGTCCGACGTACAGTGCTCCCTACGAGCAGTACTTC
v_gene: TRBV6-5
d_gene: -
j_gene: TRBJ2-7
abundance: -

CDR3aa: CASSDKRGKEIGELFF
CDR3nt: TGTGCCAGCAGTGATAAGAGGGGGAAAGAGATCGGGGAGCTGTTTTTT
v_gene: TRBV2
d_gene: -
j_gene: TRBJ2-2
abundance: -

CDR3aa: CAICGTGSYNEQFF
CDR3nt: TGTGCCATATGTGGGACAGGATCCTACAATGAGCAGTTCTTC
v_gene: TRBV10-3
d_gene: TRBD1
j_gene: TRBJ2-1
abundance: -

CDR3aa: CASSLEYGSGGSPLHF
CDR3nt: TGCGCCAGCAGCTTGGAATATGGGTCGGGGGGCTCACCCCTCCACTTT
v_gene: TRBV5-1
d_gene: -
j_gene: TRBJ1-6
abundance: few

CDR3aa: CASSSGLAGSNTDTQYF
CDR3nt: TGCGCCAGCAGCTCAGGACTAGCGGGGAGTAACACAGATACGCAGTATTTT
v_gene: TRBV5-1
d_gene: TRBD2
j_gene: TRBJ2-3
abundance: -

CDR3aa: CASRRTANSYEQYF
CDR3nt: TGCGCCAGCAGGAGAACAGCCAACTCCTACGAGCAGTACTTC
v_gene: TRBV10-2
d_gene: -
j_gene: TRBJ2-7
abundance: -

CDR3aa: CASSYSNAAGTEAFF
CDR3nt: TGTGCCAGCAGTTACTCGAATGCGGCGGGTACTGAAGCTTTCTTT
v_gene: TRBV6-5
d_gene: -
j_gene: TRBJ1-1
abundance: -

CDR3aa: CASSLPAVGDYGYTF
CDR3nt: TGTGCCAGCAGCTTGCCAGCCGTCGGGGACTATGGCTACACCTTC
v_gene: TRBV5-4
d_gene: -
j_gene: TRBJ1-2
abundance: -

CDR3aa: CASSIASGTINQPQHF
CDR3nt: TGTGCCAGCAGCATTGCCTCCGGGACAATTAATCAGCCCCAGCATTTT
v_gene: TRBV11-1
d_gene: -
j_gene: TRBJ1-5
abundance: -

CDR3aa: CASSYGTGGFNEKLFF
CDR3nt: TGTGCCAGCAGCTACGGGACAGGGGGCTTTAATGAAAAACTGTTTTTT
v_gene: TRBV5-6
d_gene: TRBD1
j_gene: TRBJ1-4
abundance: -

CDR3aa: CARNAENTEAFF
CDR3nt: TGTGCCAGGAATGCGGAGAACACTGAAGCTTTCTTT
v_gene: TRBV19
d_gene: -
j_gene: TRBJ1-1
abundance: -

CDR3aa: CASNGECEQYF
CDR3nt: TGTGCCAGTAACGGGGAGTGCGAGCAGTACTTC
v_gene: TRBV19
d_gene: -
j_gene: TRBJ2-7
abundance: -

CDR3aa: CASSYWGVANTEAFF
CDR3nt: TGTGCCAGCAGTTACTGGGGCGTCGCTAACACTGAAGCTTTCTTT
v_gene: TRBV6-5
d_gene: -
j_gene: TRBJ1-1
abundance: -

CDR3aa: CASSQVQGGTQETQYF
CDR3nt: TGCGCCAGCAGCCAAGTGCAAGGGGGAACCCAAGAGACCCAGTACTTC
v_gene: TRBV4-1
d_gene: -
j_gene: TRBJ2-5
abundance: few

CDR3aa: CSSSLYNTEAFF
CDR3nt: TGTTCCAGCAGCTTATATAACACTGAAGCTTTCTTT
v_gene: TRBV7-9
d_gene: -
j_gene: TRBJ1-1
abundance: -

CDR3aa: CASSPRQGVEQYF
CDR3nt: TGTGCCAGCAGCCCCCGACAGGGTGTCGAGCAGTACTTC
v_gene: TRBV9
d_gene: TRBD1
j_gene: TRBJ2-7
abundance: -

CDR3aa: CASSPTTGGDGYTF
CDR3nt: TGTGCCAGCTCCCCTACCACAGGGGGGGATGGCTACACCTTC
v_gene: TRBV18
d_gene: TRBD1
j_gene: TRBJ1-2
abundance: -

CDR3aa: CASSKVGRHKAGELFF
CDR3nt: TGTGCCAGTAGTAAAGTGGGGCGGCATAAGGCCGGGGAGCTGTTTTTT
v_gene: TRBV19
d_gene: -
j_gene: TRBJ2-2
abundance: -

CDR3aa: CASSLGTGYNEQFF
CDR3nt: TGTGCCAGCAGCTTAGGGACAGGGTACAATGAGCAGTTCTTC
v_gene: TRBV7-6
d_gene: TRBD1
j_gene: TRBJ2-1
abundance: few

CDR3aa: CATSRDSDSGSSYNEQFF
CDR3nt: TGTGCCACCAGCAGAGATTCGGACTCGGGGAGCTCCTACAATGAGCAGTTCTTC
v_gene: TRBV15
d_gene: -
j_gene: TRBJ2-1
abundance: -

CDR3aa: CASRSGGYSNQPQHF
CDR3nt: TGTGCCAGCAGGTCCGGGGGTTATAGCAATCAGCCCCAGCATTTT
v_gene: TRBV6-5
d_gene: -
j_gene: TRBJ1-5
abundance: -

CDR3aa: CASSGESGYTDTQYF
CDR3nt: TGTGCCAGCAGCGGGGAAAGCGGGTACACAGATACGCAGTATTTT
v_gene: TRBV9
d_gene: -
j_gene: TRBJ2-3
abundance: once

CDR3aa: CASSQNRGGETQYF
CDR3nt: TGCGCCAGCAGCCAAAATCGGGGGGGCGAGACCCAGTACTTC
v_gene: TRBV4-1
d_gene: TRBD2
j_gene: TRBJ2-5
abundance: -

CDR3aa: CASSLVGNTEAFF
CDR3nt: TGTGCCAGCAGCTTGGTCGGGAACACTGAAGCTTTCTTT
v_gene: TRBV7-3
d_gene: -
j_gene: TRBJ1-1
abundance: -